These 10 T cell receptor beta chains were sequenced from one sample in a study of T cells in Graves' hyperthyroidism and ophthalmopathy. The investigators amplified TCR beta CDR3 regions from RNA transcripts. First-round RT-PCR with HTBI primers amplified the TCR CDR3 region. In TCRdb, the multiplex PCR reads were re-called with MiXCR into one record per CDR3 protein. The sample includes 380,000 or so distinct CDR3 sequences, roughly 19% of them seen just once. Sequencing was carried out using blood. The receptors were gathered from a woman aged 18 to 35 with Graves' hyperthyroidism.

This clonotype was seen ten or more times. The chain is built from TRBV6-5 and TRBJ1-1, with TRBD1 matching 7 bases. The ends lost 2 bases at V and 1 base at J; junction bases unmatched: 1. The germline gives CDR1 MNHEY, CDR2 SVGAGI. The CDR3 runs 14 residues. CDR3 amino acids: CASSYKGANTEAFF. As DNA, the CDR3 is TGTGCCAGCAGTTACAAGGGGGCGAACACTGAAGCTTTCTTT.

This clonotype has a count of ten or more. The rearrangement links TRBV4-1 to TRBJ1-1; D uncertain. V lost 2 bases and J lost 4, with 17 bases in between. Germline V gene data show CDR1 as MGHRA and CDR2 as YSYEKL. The CDR3 length is 16 residues. In DNA, the CDR3 is TGCGCCAGCAGCCAACCCCGGGCCCCCAGAGGCACTGAAGCTTTCTTT. This translates into CASSQPRAPRGTEAFF.

This clonotype was observed many times. The chain joins TRBV24-1 to TRBJ2-5, with 7 bases fitting TRBD1. There are 12 residues in the CDR3. The V segment lost 4 bases and the J segment 5 bases; nucleotides outside the gene matches: 0. Germline lookup yields CDR1 KGHDR and CDR2 SFDVKD. CDR3: CATSDRGETQYF. The CDR3 DNA sequence: TGTGCCACCAGTGACAGGGGGGAGACCCAGTACTTC.

This clonotype was observed many times. This sequence joins TRBV6-2 or TRBV6-3 and TRBJ1-1, with no clear D. The V end was cut by 2 bases, the J end by 4 bases, with 8 bases between. CDR3 length equals 13 residues. Germline values: CDR1 MNHEY, CDR2 SVGEGT. The CDR3 sequence is CASSYGRVTEAFF. The CDR3 nucleotides read TGTGCCAGCAGTTACGGTAGGGTCACTGAAGCTTTCTTT.

The chain uses TRBV2 and TRBJ1-1, with 8 nucleotides matching TRBD1. The CDR3 has 13 residues. Losses at the gene ends were 8 bases for V and 4 bases for J; bases not matched to a gene: 6. Germline V gene sequence: CDR1 SNHLY, CDR2 FYNNEI. The chain's CDR3 is CASLGDRGTEAFF. CDR3 DNA: TGTGCCAGCTTGGGCGACAGGGGCACTGAAGCTTTCTTT.

A few counts support this clonotype. The chain joins TRBV15 to TRBJ1-2; D gene ambiguous. Germline CDR1 LNHNV, CDR2 YYDKDF (reference sequence). The ends were cut back, 1 base at V and 4 bases at J, with 7 bases in the middle. The CDR3 covers 13 residues. CDR3 bases: TGTGCCACCAGCAGAGTCCCAGCCTATGGCTACACCTTC. Translating it yields CATSRVPAYGYTF.

This clonotype appeared a few times. The V and J genes are TRBV5-1 and TRBJ1-5, with 10 bases matching TRBD1. CDR3 size: 16 residues. The V segment lost 3 bases and the J segment 6 bases; nucleotides outside the gene matches: 9. Germline CDR1 reads SGHRS; CDR2 reads YFSETQ. This CDR3 reads CASSYDPGQGPQPQHF. In DNA, the CDR3 is TGCGCCAGCAGCTACGATCCGGGACAGGGGCCTCAGCCCCAGCATTTT. Using reference TRBV5-1 and TRBJ1-5 for the parts outside the CDR3, the full variable domain is KAGVTQTPRYLIKTRGQQVTLSCSPISGHRSVSWYQQTPGQGLQFLFEYFSETQRNKGNFPGRFSGRQFSNSRSEMNVSTLELGDSALYLCASSYDPGQGPQPQHFGDGTRLSIL.

The chain couples TRBV15 to TRBJ2-7; TRBD1 matches 7 bases. The CDR3 runs to 16 residues. The junction had 10 bases not matched to a gene; V was cut back by 5 bases and J by 0 bases. In germline, CDR1 is LNHNV, CDR2 YYDKDF (reference sequence). CDR3 region: CATSGSNRDSSYEQYF. CDR3 DNA sequence: TGTGCCACCAGCGGCTCGAACCGGGACAGCTCCTACGAGCAGTACTTC.

The chain employs TRBV6-2 or TRBV6-3 and TRBJ2-7; D perhaps matches TRBD2 (7 bases). Trimming pared 3 bases from V and 2 bases from J, leaving 20 bases between. The germline V gene encodes CDR1 MNHEY and CDR2 SVGEGT. There are 17 residues in the CDR3. CDR3 in DNA: TGTGCCAGCAGTTATCAACTCTCGGGGGGCCGGCCCTACGAGCAGTACTTC. This codes for CASSYQLSGGRPYEQYF.

The chain uses TRBV6-1 and TRBJ1-1, with a possible D match to TRBD1 (5 bases). In germline, CDR1 is MNHNS, CDR2 SASEGT. V lost 8 bases and J lost 0, with 10 bases in between. The CDR3 is 13 amino acids. CDR3 DNA sequence: TGTGCCAGCCACGGGACCGTGAACACTGAAGCTTTCTTT. This sequence encodes CASHGTVNTEAFF.